This T cell receptor beta chain is drawn from a study of PD-1 blockade in classical Hodgkin lymphoma. Study outcomes and limitations: Prior to therapy, complete responders displayed diversity much like that of newly diagnosed patients. Patients with an early start, nivolumab under 1 year after ASCT, were excluded.

A remark on this clone: The antigen is unknown.

Time point reported: cycle 4 day 1 (C4D1), after more than five weeks of nivolumab. Each and every patient relapsed after autologous stem cell transplantation, and patients got differing brentuximab vedotin exposure. Here immunoSEQ multiplex PCR was the method, and the copy in TCRdb shows in-frame clones only, minus some. The sample lists some 22,000 clones; over 65% were seen once. The germline V gene has CDR1 SEHNR and CDR2 FQNEAQ (reference sequence). Trimming cost V 2 bases and J 4 bases; bases outside gene matches: 5. The CDR3 runs to 18 residues. Source: peripheral blood mononuclear cells (PBMCs), taken before the fourth cycle of nivolumab. The sequence was obtained from a human donor with classical Hodgkin lymphoma. The chain is built from TRBV7-9 and TRBJ2-2, with TRBD2 matching over 15 bases. The DNA of the CDR3 is TGTGCCAGCAGCTTATGGACTAGCGGGAGGGTGTTCACCGGGGAGCTGTTTTTT. This codes for CASSLWTSGRVFTGELFF.